This T cell receptor beta chain is from a study of response to subunit inactivated influenza vaccine. Overall study results and limits: Each seasonal flu vaccination may recruit only limited new T cells, authors suggested.

A single record per CDR3 protein comes from TCRdb applying MiXCR to the RT-PCR reads. The sample includes 500,000 to 600,000 distinct CDR3 sequences, approximately 15% seen only once; the top ten take approximately 3%. The V gene lost 11 bases and the J gene lost 8 bases, with 21 bases spanning the gap. The germline gives CDR1 MGHDK, CDR2 SYGVNS. This CDR3 comprises 14 residues. This clonotype occurred a few times. Its target is unknown. This TCR derives from a man between 50 and 69 years old who received an inactivated influenza vaccine. This chain connects TRBV25-1 to TRBJ1-4, with D possibly TRBD1 on 5 matching bases. Sequenced here: CD4+ T cells sorted from PBMCs, sampled around 2 years after vaccination. The DNA for the CDR3 is TGTGCCGCCAAAGCGGGCGGGGGTAGAGAAAAACTGTTTTTT. The encoded protein is CAAKAGGGREKLFF.